This T cell receptor beta chain stems from a study of vaccination and CD4 T cells after COVID-19. The treatment was: roughly ten-day PBMC culture with coronavirus spike peptide pools or control peptides (ViraFEST assay). ViraFEST grew antigen-specific T cells using peptide pools, then sequenced TCRs. The V gene's germline CDR1 is KGHDR and CDR2 SFDVKD. The CDR3 sequence is 16 residues long. Trimming took 3 bases from V and 1 from J; bases not matched to a gene: 4. As for this clonotype: The antigen remains undetermined.

The Oncomine TCR Beta short-read assay was applied to DNA of cultured CD4+ T cells. TCRdb recomputed calls from the PCR reads with MiXCR, one row per CDR3 protein. The table includes some 8,400 distinct CDR3 sequences, about 56% detected once. Specimen: CD4+ T cells from blood, cultured in vitro. V and J are TRBV24-1 and TRBJ2-2; 7 bases map to TRBD1. This receptor was obtained from a human donor who had recovered from COVID-19. The CDR3 protein is CATSDPRQGNTGELFF. CDR3 bases: TGTGCCACCAGTGATCCTCGACAGGGGAACACCGGGGAGCTGTTTTTT.